One and the same sample provided the 3 T cell receptor beta chains below, sequenced in a study of PD-1 blockade in classical Hodgkin lymphoma. Sequencing used immunoSEQ multiplex PCR; TCRdb keeps in-frame clones, though not all of them. Seen here are 60,000 or so clones, about nine tenths observed once, and the top ten hold more than 7.5%. All patients experienced relapse after autologous stem cell transplantation, and brentuximab vedotin exposure was variable. The source was peripheral blood mononuclear cells (PBMCs), collected at baseline. These receptors all come from a human donor with classical Hodgkin lymphoma.

DNA for the CDR3: TGCGCCAGCAGCTCGGGGGGAGGGAGCACAGATACGCAGTATTTT. Amino acids: CASSSGGGSTDTQYF. The chain links TRBV4-1 to TRBJ2-3, with 7 bases aligning to TRBD2. The germline V gene has CDR1 MGHRA and CDR2 YSYEKL. This CDR3 has 15 residues. Unmatched junction bases numbered 5, after V lost 5 bases and J lost 0 bases.

The chain employs TRBV7-3 and TRBJ2-2; D not resolved. The CDR3 is made up of 14 amino acids. Germline CDR1 reads SGHTA; CDR2 reads FQGTGA. Trimming left V 2 bases short and J 4 bases short, with 8 bases between. The CDR3 protein is CASSLGSSTGELFF. The CDR3 nucleotides read TGTGCCAGCAGCTTAGGCTCTAGCACCGGGGAGCTGTTTTTT.

The V call is TRBV28, the J call TRBJ2-1; 9 nucleotides line up with TRBD2. CDR3 length: 17 residues. Germline values: CDR1 MDHEN, CDR2 SYDVKM. With V trimmed by 1 base and J by 3 bases, 7 bases remained unmatched. This CDR3 is CASSLYGLAGFYNEQFF. The CDR3 nucleotides are TGTGCCAGCAGTTTATATGGCCTAGCGGGGTTCTACAATGAGCAGTTCTTC.